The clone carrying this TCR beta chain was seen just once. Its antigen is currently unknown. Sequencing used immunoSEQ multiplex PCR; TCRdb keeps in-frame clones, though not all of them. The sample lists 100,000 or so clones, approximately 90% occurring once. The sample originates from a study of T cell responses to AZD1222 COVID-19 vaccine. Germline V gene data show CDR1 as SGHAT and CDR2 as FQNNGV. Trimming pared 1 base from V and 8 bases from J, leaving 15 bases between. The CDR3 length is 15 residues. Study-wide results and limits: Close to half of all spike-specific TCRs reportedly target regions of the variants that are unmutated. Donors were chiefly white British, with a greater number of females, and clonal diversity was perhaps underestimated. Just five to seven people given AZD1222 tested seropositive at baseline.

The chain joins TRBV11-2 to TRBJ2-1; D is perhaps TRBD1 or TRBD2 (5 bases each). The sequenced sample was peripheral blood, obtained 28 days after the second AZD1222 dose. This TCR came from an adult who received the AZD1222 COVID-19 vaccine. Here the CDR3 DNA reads TGTGCCAGCAGCTTAGTCGGCAGGCGAGGGGATGAGCAGTTCTTC. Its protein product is CASSLVGRRGDEQFF.